Listed here are 28 T cell receptor beta chains from one sample, sequenced in a study of cytomegalovirus exposure and HLA in healthy donors. PCR primers comprised 60 Vbeta and 13 Jbeta primers. Some clones are missing from TCRdb's copy, which holds only in-frame ones; the method was immunoSEQ multiplex PCR. Here the sample spans about 170,000 clones, 76% being singletons. Sequenced material: PBMCs. Receptors originate from a female donor in good health and CMV-seronegative.

The CDR3 DNA sequence: TGTGCCAGCAGCCCCAACCTACGGGGCGGGGTTTTGGACACTGAAGCTTTCTTT. Protein sequence: CASSPNLRGGVLDTEAFF. The chain combines TRBV7-2 with TRBJ1-1, with D tentatively TRBD1 (5 bases). The length of the CDR3 is 18 residues. The germline V and J ends were trimmed by 5 bases and 3 bases, with 25 bases remaining between them. The germline gives CDR1 SGHTA, CDR2 FQGNSA.

The rearrangement links TRBV27 to TRBJ2-7; D might be TRBD2 (5 bases). Trimming pared 5 bases from V and 4 bases from J, leaving 18 bases between. This CDR3 spans 15 amino acids. Germline V CDR1 and CDR2: MNHEY, SMNVEV (reference sequence). CDR3 loop: CASSPSERSAYEQYF. The CDR3 DNA sequence: TGTGCCAGCAGTCCGTCGGAGCGGTCGGCGTACGAGCAGTACTTC.

This chain links TRBV14 with TRBJ2-1; tentatively, D is TRBD2 (6 bases). This CDR3 has 18 amino acids. Trimming removed 4 bases from V and 0 bases from J, with 19 bases in between. The germline V gene has CDR1 SGHDN and CDR2 FVKESK. The CDR3 DNA sequence: TGTGCCAGCAGCCGACGGGTACGGGAGATAAGCTCCTACAATGAGCAGTTCTTC. Residues: CASSRRVREISSYNEQFF.

V and J are TRBV5-6 and TRBJ2-7; TRBD1 matches at 8 bases. Germline V gene data show CDR1 as SGHDT and CDR2 as YYEEEE. V dropped 4 bases and J dropped 2; count of bases not matched to a gene: 2. The CDR3 covers 13 residues. The CDR3 DNA reads as TGTGCCAGCAGCCTGGACAGGGCCTACGAGCAGTACTTC. Translation gives CASSLDRAYEQYF.

Only a few counts were recorded for this clone. The chain has TRBV7-9 and TRBJ2-2, with D perhaps matching TRBD1 (6 bases). The CDR3 extends over 17 amino acids. V dropped 4 bases and J dropped 13 bases, with 28 bases sitting between them. The germline gives CDR1 SEHNR, CDR2 FQNEAQ (reference sequence). CDR3 residues: CASSSGTDYQGRRGLFF. As DNA, the CDR3 is TGTGCCAGCAGCTCCGGGACCGACTACCAGGGGCGCCGGGGGCTGTTTTTT. Complete variable domain (other parts from reference TRBV7-9 and TRBJ2-2): DTGVSQNPRHKITKRGQNVTFRCDPISEHNRLYWYRQTLGQGPEFLTYFQNEAQLEKSRLLSDRFSAERPKGSFSTLEIQRTEQGDSAMYLCASSSGTDYQGRRGLFFGEGSRLTVL.

This chain links TRBV13 with TRBJ2-1; 8 bases are shared with TRBD2. The germline V gene has CDR1 PRHDT and CDR2 FYEKMQ (reference sequence). J was trimmed by 8 bases and V by 6 bases; bases with no gene match: 3. This CDR3 has 12 amino acids. The CDR3 region has the DNA TGTGCCAGCAGTAGCGGGGCGTATGAGCAGTTCTTC. Translation gives CASSSGAYEQFF.

As concerns this clone: The junction does not match germline at one end; this may be a read error. The rearrangement joins TRBV18 to TRBJ2-3; D is possibly TRBD2 (6 bases). Per germline, CDR1 KGHSH and CDR2 LQKENI. CDR3 length: 13 residues. CDR3 DNA: TGTGCCAGCTCACCGGCTAGCGAAGCCCCCAAGCATTTT. The encoded protein is CASSPASEAPKHF.

The rearrangement links TRBV28 to TRBJ2-1; D is uncertain. V shed 5 bases and J shed 8 bases, with 10 bases lying between them. The CDR3 is made up of 12 amino acids. CDR1 is MDHEN, CDR2 SYDVKM, per germline. The CDR3 spells CASSPKPDEQFF. The CDR3 DNA reads TGTGCCAGCAGTCCCAAGCCTGATGAGCAGTTCTTC.

For this clone: Compared with germline, one end of the junction differs, possibly owing to a read error. This chain links TRBV7-9 with TRBJ2-5, with TRBD1 as a possible D gene (5 bases). The germline V gene has CDR1 SEHNR and CDR2 FQNEAQ (reference sequence). This CDR3 has 15 residues. CDR3 sequence: CSSSLNAGSGQTQYF. The DNA of the CDR3 is TGTTCCAGCAGCTTAAACGCAGGGTCTGGGCAGACCCAGTACTTC.

This clone was counted only a few times. The chain carries TRBV6-4 and TRBJ2-2; D unclear. Trimming cost V 4 bases and J 3 bases, with 9 bases left between them. Germline assignment: CDR1 MRHNA and CDR2 SNTAGT. This CDR3 comprises 14 residues. The CDR3 spells CASSALQDTGELFF. As DNA, the CDR3 is TGTGCCAGCAGTGCACTACAAGACACCGGGGAGCTGTTTTTT.

The CDR3 coding sequence is TGTGCCAGCAGGGACGGACAGAGTGAAGCTTTCTTT. Translation gives CASRDGQSEAFF. The chain employs TRBV6-1 and TRBJ1-1; TRBD1 might be the D (6 bases). Germline CDR1 MNHNS, CDR2 SASEGT. The CDR3 runs to 12 residues. V lost 6 bases and J 7 bases, leaving 12 bases between the germline ends.

CDR3 region: CASSQAGAGEVNEQFF. Here the CDR3 DNA reads TGTGCCAGCAGCCAAGCGGGAGCGGGGGAGGTCAATGAGCAGTTCTTC. The genes are TRBV4-2 and TRBJ2-1, with 8 bases aligning to TRBD2. This CDR3 is built from 16 residues. Losses at the gene ends were 1 base for V and 6 bases for J; bases not matched to a gene: 8. Germline CDR1 and CDR2: LGHNA and YNFKEQ.

DNA of the CDR3: TGTGCCAGCAGTTTGGCTAGCGGGGGAATCACAGATACGCAGTATTTT. Translated, it gives CASSLASGGITDTQYF. This chain links TRBV6-5 with TRBJ2-3; 10 nucleotides agree with TRBD2. The length of the CDR3 is 16 residues. Looked up from germline, CDR1 is MNHEY and CDR2 is SVGAGI. The ends lost 4 bases at V and 2 bases at J; junction bases unmatched: 6.

The V call is TRBV2, the J call TRBJ2-1; 7 bases are a match to TRBD2. This CDR3 contains 15 residues. Trimming at V came to 1 base and at J to 6 bases, leaving 6 bases not matched to a gene. Germline CDR1 reads SNHLY; CDR2 reads FYNNEI. This chain's CDR3 is CASSEEAGVRNEQFF. The CDR3 DNA is TGTGCCAGCAGTGAAGAGGCGGGGGTCCGCAATGAGCAGTTCTTC.

The table lists this clone with a few counts. Other DNA variants within this sample encode the same CDR3. The CDR3 loop is CASRSSDTQYF. CDR3 nucleotides: TGTGCCAGCAGATCATCAGATACGCAGTATTTT. The V and J genes are TRBV28 and TRBJ2-3; D gene uncertain. Germline V gene data show CDR1 as MDHEN and CDR2 as SYDVKM. V dropped 6 bases and J dropped 4 bases, with 5 bases sitting between them. The CDR3 is 11 residues long.

The chain carries TRBV5-1 and TRBJ1-1, with 10 bases lining up with TRBD1. CDR1 SGHRS and CDR2 YFSETQ come from the germline V gene. The CDR3 sequence is 14 residues long. Germline trimming cut 4 bases from V and 4 bases from J; bases unmatched to any gene: 4. The CDR3 nucleotides read TGCGCCAGCAGCCGAGGGACAGGGGTCACTGAAGCTTTCTTT. Translated, it gives CASSRGTGVTEAFF.

This clone was found once. The CDR3 is CASSLGLAGGPTDTQYF. The CDR3 DNA reads as TGTGCCAGCAGCTTGGGGCTAGCGGGGGGCCCCACAGATACGCAGTATTTT. The V call is TRBV5-6, the J call TRBJ2-3; 11 nucleotides agree with TRBD2. V was clipped by 0 bases and J by 2 bases; unmatched bases: 5. The CDR3 consists of 17 residues. The germline V gene has CDR1 SGHDT and CDR2 YYEEEE.

This sequence joins TRBV4-1 and TRBJ2-6; D might be TRBD1 (6 bases). The V and J ends lost 2 bases and 2 bases respectively, with 10 bases between them. The V gene's germline CDR1 is MGHRA and CDR2 YSYEKL. This CDR3 comprises 16 residues. CDR3 DNA: TGCGCCAGCAGCCAACCCACAGGGACTGGGGCCAACGTCCTGACTTTC. Translation gives CASSQPTGTGANVLTF.

The chain is built from TRBV7-9 and TRBJ1-1, with no clear D. Germline V lookup: CDR1 SEHNR, CDR2 FQNEAQ (reference sequence). The CDR3 covers 14 residues. The V gene lost 6 bases and the J gene lost 4 bases, with 15 bases spanning the gap. CDR3 nucleotide sequence: TGTGCCAGCAGTTACGGGATGCGGGGCACTGAAGCTTTCTTT. It yields the protein CASSYGMRGTEAFF. Supplemented by reference TRBV7-9 and TRBJ1-1, the full variable domain reads DTGVSQNPRHKITKRGQNVTFRCDPISEHNRLYWYRQTLGQGPEFLTYFQNEAQLEKSRLLSDRFSAERPKGSFSTLEIQRTEQGDSAMYLCASSYGMRGTEAFFGQGTRLTVV.

V is TRBV23-1 and J is TRBJ2-7; 9 nucleotides align to TRBD1. TRBV23-1 is given ORF status, its function remaining uncertain. Germline trimming cut 6 bases from V and 4 bases from J; bases unmatched to any gene: 4. The CDR3 is 13 amino acids. In DNA, the CDR3 is TGCGCCAGCAGGACGGGACAGGGTTACGAGCAGTACTTC. Translated, it gives CASRTGQGYEQYF.

This chain connects TRBV4-1 to TRBJ2-1; 8 bases line up with TRBD2. The CDR3 contains 18 residues. V shed 1 base, J shed 1 base, and the junction held 9 bases outside the gene matches. CDR1 and CDR2 from the germline V gene are MGHRA and YSYEKL. CDR3 amino acids: CASSQGSGREWSYNEQFF. In DNA, the CDR3 is TGCGCCAGCAGCCAAGGGTCCGGGAGGGAATGGTCCTACAATGAGCAGTTCTTC.

This chain connects TRBV11-2 to TRBJ2-7, with TRBD2 identical over 11 bases. The length of the CDR3 is 15 residues. Germline trimming cut 1 base from V and 7 bases from J; bases unmatched to any gene: 6. The germline V gene encodes CDR1 SGHAT and CDR2 FQNNGV. CDR3 protein: CASSLVGGLAEEQYF. The CDR3 DNA reads TGTGCCAGCAGCTTAGTGGGGGGACTAGCGGAGGAGCAGTACTTC.

The gene calls are TRBV2 and TRBJ1-6, with a tentative D call TRBD1 (6 bases). Trimming left V 3 bases short and J 4 bases short, with 7 bases between. The CDR3 extends over 14 amino acids. Germline V gene sequence: CDR1 SNHLY, CDR2 FYNNEI. CDR3 sequence: CASSDGQYNSPLHF. CDR3 sequence (DNA): TGTGCCAGCAGTGACGGACAGTATAATTCACCCCTCCACTTT. Full variable domain (outside the CDR3, taken from reference TRBV2 and TRBJ1-6): EPEVTQTPSHQVTQMGQEVILRCVPISNHLYFYWYRQILGQKVEFLVSFYNNEISEKSEIFDDQFSVERPDGSNFTLKIRSTKLEDSAMYFCASSDGQYNSPLHFGNGTRLTVT.

The V gene is TRBV7-2, the J gene TRBJ1-1; 7 nucleotides align to TRBD1. Germline V gene sequence: CDR1 SGHTA, CDR2 FQGNSA. The CDR3 spans 16 residues. V lost 4 bases and J lost 5; bases outside the gene matches: 13. The CDR3 DNA reads TGTGCCAGCAGCTCGGGAGCAGGGGGTGGTAGGACTGAAGCTTTCTTT. Protein sequence: CASSSGAGGGRTEAFF.

This chain links TRBV5-6 with TRBJ2-7; no firm D call. Trimming took 4 bases from V and 2 from J, leaving 19 bases between them. The CDR3 runs 16 residues. The germline V gene encodes CDR1 SGHDT and CDR2 YYEEEE. The CDR3 DNA reads as TGTGCCAGCAGCCCCCTTGGAGCGCGAGCAACCTACGAGCAGTACTTC. This encodes CASSPLGARATYEQYF.

The chain has TRBV20-1 and TRBJ1-1; 10 nucleotides align to TRBD1. CDR3 length: 11 residues. Germline V gene lookup returns CDR1 DFQATT and CDR2 SNEGSKA (reference sequence). The CDR3 sequence: CRTGTGDRAFF. The CDR3 DNA reads as TGCAGGACCGGGACAGGGGACCGCGCTTTCTTT.

The table lists this clone with a few counts. The gene calls are TRBV7-6 and TRBJ2-1, with TRBD2 matching over 10 bases. The CDR3 runs 16 residues. With V trimmed by 5 bases and J by 5 bases, 9 bases remained unmatched. Germline V CDR1 and CDR2: SGHVS, FNYEAQ. The CDR3 loop is CASSHQLTSGHNEQFF. The CDR3 coding sequence is TGTGCCAGCAGCCACCAGCTGACTAGCGGGCACAATGAGCAGTTCTTC. Supplemented by reference TRBV7-6 and TRBJ2-1, the full variable domain reads GAGVSQSPRYKVTKRGQDVALRCDPISGHVSLYWYRQALGQGPEFLTYFNYEAQQDKSGLPNDRFSAERPEGSISTLTIQRTEQRDSAMYRCASSHQLTSGHNEQFFGPGTRLTVL.

Note on this clone: At one end the junction does not follow the germline gene, possibly because of a read error. J is TRBJ1-2 and V is TRBV27; 8 nucleotides align to TRBD1. This CDR3 spans 14 amino acids. Germline V lookup: CDR1 MNHEY, CDR2 SMNVEV (reference sequence). The DNA for the CDR3 is TGTGCCAACAGTCCTCGGACAGGGAGTAATGGCTACACCTTC. Translated, it gives CANSPRTGSNGYTF.